This T cell receptor beta chain was profiled in a study of blood T cell repertoires in COVID-19. In the study overall: COVID-19 samples from acute and convalescent phases originated in the United States, Italy and Spain.

In the original analysis: Scientists estimated how many nucleated cells there were by amplifying reference gene primers. The protocol was immunoSEQ multiplex PCR, while the TCRdb copy is restricted to in-frame clones and leaves out a portion. Clone size and V and J calls were adopted from that table, with D and trimming inferred from the DNA. The repertoire has roughly 150,000 clones, 88% of them found once; the top ten carry 2% to 2.5%. V gave up 4 bases and J gave up 1 base; unmatched junction bases: 6. The CDR3 is 15 amino acids. Looked up from germline, CDR1 is SGHDT and CDR2 is YYEEEE. The V gene is TRBV5-6, the J gene TRBJ1-2, with 8 bases matching TRBD1. Material for sequencing was peripheral blood. This clonotype was sampled from a man aged 45-65 years who had recovered from COVID-19. The CDR3 is CASSLGQGSNYGYTF. DNA for the CDR3: TGTGCCAGCAGCCTCGGACAGGGCAGTAACTATGGCTACACCTTC.